Each of the 9 T cell receptor beta chains below was sequenced from the same sample in a study of cytomegalovirus exposure and HLA in healthy donors. The primer mix had 60 Vbeta and 13 Jbeta primers. The protocol was immunoSEQ multiplex PCR, while the TCRdb copy is restricted to in-frame clones and leaves out a portion. This sample's table has 65,000 to 80,000 clones. Sequences were obtained from PBMCs. These receptors came from a female donor in good health and CMV-seropositive.

The chain recombines TRBV5-4 with TRBJ2-7, with D perhaps matching TRBD1 (6 bases). Trimming removed 4 bases from V and 2 bases from J, with 10 bases in between. The CDR3 has 13 residues. From germline, CDR1 is SGHNT and CDR2 YYREEE (reference sequence). The CDR3 sequence: CASSGGQTYEQYF. In DNA, the CDR3 is TGTGCCAGCAGCGGCGGACAGACCTACGAGCAGTACTTC.

Details on this clone: The conserved phenylalanine or tryptophan is not found at the CDR3 terminus, so this likely reflects a read error. The chain combines TRBV28 with TRBJ1-2; 7 positions match TRBD1. Unmatched junction bases numbered 5, after V lost 7 bases and J lost 6 bases. The CDR3 is made up of 12 amino acids. CDR1 MDHEN and CDR2 SYDVKM come from the germline V gene. CDR3 sequence: CASTRQGDGYTS. For the CDR3, the DNA is TGTGCCAGCACCAGACAGGGAGATGGCTACACCTCC.

The V gene is TRBV5-6, the J gene TRBJ2-7, with TRBD2 as a possible D gene (6 bases). Per the germline V gene, CDR1 is SGHDT and CDR2 is YYEEEE. V lost 2 bases to trimming and J lost 0 bases, with 9 bases between them. The CDR3 contains 14 residues. CDR3 DNA: TGTGCCAGCAGCTTTGGGGGGAGCTCCTACGAGCAGTACTTC. It translates to CASSFGGSSYEQYF.

The chain carries TRBV4-3 and TRBJ2-4; no definite D call. The germline V gene encodes CDR1 LGHNA and CDR2 YSLEER. V was cut by 0 bases and J by 0 bases, with 12 bases left in between. The CDR3 is 17 residues long. The CDR3 loop reads CASSQEYEVLAKNIQYF. The CDR3 bases are TGCGCCAGCAGCCAAGAATACGAGGTCCTAGCCAAAAACATTCAGTACTTC.

The chain uses TRBV6-6 and TRBJ1-1; D is undetermined. This CDR3 region has 12 residues. Trimming stripped 4 bases from V and 3 bases from J, with 6 bases between. Germline CDR1 MNHNY, CDR2 SVGAGI (reference sequence). The CDR3 DNA follows: TGTGCCAGCAGTTTCGAGGACACTGAAGCTTTCTTT. It is translated as CASSFEDTEAFF.

The chain has TRBV19 and TRBJ1-2; 12 bases map to TRBD1. Germline V gives CDR1 LNHDA, CDR2 SQIVND (reference sequence). V dropped 5 bases and J dropped 0; count of bases not matched to a gene: 7. This CDR3 has 17 residues. The CDR3 loop is CASSPRGTGGPNYGYTF. The CDR3 nucleotides are TGTGCCAGTAGTCCTAGGGGGACAGGGGGCCCTAACTATGGCTACACCTTC.

The chain joins TRBV6-6 to TRBJ1-5; 10 nucleotides align to TRBD1. CDR3 length equals 15 residues. After removal of 6 bases from V and 5 bases from J, the junction contained 7 bases not matched to a gene. Germline V CDR1 and CDR2: MNHNY, SVGAGI (reference sequence). The CDR3 DNA reads TGTGCCAGCAGACCCGACAGGGGGCAATATCAGCCCCAGCATTTT. This encodes CASRPDRGQYQPQHF.

The chain joins TRBV7-9 to TRBJ2-7, with D perhaps TRBD1 (6 bases). CDR1 and CDR2 (germline): SEHNR, FQNEAQ (reference sequence). The CDR3 runs 13 residues. The ends were cut back, 5 bases at V and 2 bases at J, with 10 bases in the middle. This CDR3 is CASSHTGTYEQYF. CDR3 in DNA: TGTGCCAGCAGCCACACAGGGACCTACGAGCAGTACTTC.

The chain recombines TRBV30 with TRBJ2-3; TRBD1 matches 7 bases. This CDR3 has 13 amino acids. V was clipped by 3 bases and J by 6 bases; unmatched bases: 6. Per germline, CDR1 GTSNPN and CDR2 SVGIG (reference sequence). Here the CDR3 reads CAWSLGGADTQYF. The CDR3 nucleotides read TGTGCCTGGAGCCTAGGGGGCGCTGATACGCAGTATTTT. Full variable domain (rest looked up from reference TRBV30 and TRBJ2-3): SQTIHQWPATLVQPVGSPLSLECTVEGTSNPNLYWYRQAAGRGLQLLFYSVGIGQISSEVPQNLSASRPQDRQFILSSKKLLLSDSGFYLCAWSLGGADTQYFGPGTRLTVL.